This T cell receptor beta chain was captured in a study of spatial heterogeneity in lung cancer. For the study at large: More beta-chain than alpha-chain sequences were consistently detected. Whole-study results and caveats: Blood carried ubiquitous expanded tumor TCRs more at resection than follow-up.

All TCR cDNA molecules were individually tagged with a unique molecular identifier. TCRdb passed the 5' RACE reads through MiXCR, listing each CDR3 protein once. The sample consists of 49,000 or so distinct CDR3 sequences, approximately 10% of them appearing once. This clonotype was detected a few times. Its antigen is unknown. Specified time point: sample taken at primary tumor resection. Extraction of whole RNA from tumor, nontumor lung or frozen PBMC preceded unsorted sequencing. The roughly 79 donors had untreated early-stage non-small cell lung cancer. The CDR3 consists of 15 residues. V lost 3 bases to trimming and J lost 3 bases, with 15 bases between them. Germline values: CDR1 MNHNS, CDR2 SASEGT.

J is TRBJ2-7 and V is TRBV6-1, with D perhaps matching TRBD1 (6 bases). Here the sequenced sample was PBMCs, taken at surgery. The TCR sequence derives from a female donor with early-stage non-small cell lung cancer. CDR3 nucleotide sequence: TGTGCCAGCAGTGAGGCCCAGGGCAGGGGCTACGAGCAGTACTTC. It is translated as CASSEAQGRGYEQYF.